The rows below give T cell receptor beta chains drawn from one sample of a study of beta chain features in type 1 diabetes. The assay was immunoSEQ multiplex PCR, and TCRdb's table has in-frame clones only and misses some. The sample holds 350,000 to 450,000 clones, roughly 13% seen once. Sequenced: naive CD4+ T cells from blood. All receptors come from a man younger than 45 in good health. Each CDR3 is given with its conserved first and last residue. A D gene is named only where the DNA matches it firmly. The listing skips clone size in some rows; elsewhere it reads once, few, many or a size class.

clone size	J gene	D gene	V gene	CDR3 protein	CDR3 DNA
few	TRBJ2-3	TRBD2	TRBV4-3	CASSQGPSGRVTDTQYF	TGCGCCAGCAGCCAAGGACCTAGCGGGAGGGTCACAGATACGCAGTATTTT
few	TRBJ2-5	TRBD2	TRBV29-1	CSAPQGGLETQYF	TGCAGCGCACCCCAGGGAGGGTTGGAGACCCAGTACTTC
once	TRBJ1-5	-	TRBV7-2	CASSYPGQPQHF	TGTGCCAGCAGCTATCCCGGGCAGCCCCAGCATTTT
-	TRBJ2-3	TRBD2	TRBV25-1	CASSEGEGGDTQYF	TGTGCCAGCAGTGAGGGGGAGGGCGGGGATACGCAGTATTTT
-	TRBJ1-6	TRBD1	TRBV19	CATGQEGYYSPLHF	TGTGCCACAGGACAGGAGGGGTATTATTCACCCCTCCACTTT
few	TRBJ2-5	-	TRBV5-1	CASSLAAQETQYF	TGCGCCAGCAGCTTGGCGGCCCAAGAGACCCAGTACTTC
few	TRBJ2-1	-	TRBV4-3	CASSQEVSSTYNEQFF	TGCGCCAGCAGCCAAGAGGTTAGCTCCACCTACAATGAGCAGTTCTTC
few	TRBJ2-7	-	TRBV4-3	CASSQAWGSTGEQYF	TGCGCCAGCAGCCAAGCTTGGGGTTCCACGGGCGAGCAGTACTTC
-	TRBJ2-2	-	TRBV5-1	CASIPGPNTGELFF	TGCGCCAGCATTCCGGGACCGAACACCGGGGAGCTGTTTTTT
-	TRBJ1-1	TRBD1	TRBV9	CASSPGTGRNTEAFF	TGTGCCAGCAGCCCTGGGACAGGGAGGAACACTGAAGCTTTCTTT
-	TRBJ2-7	-	TRBV18	CASSRGSSRISYEQYF	TGTGCCAGCTCACGAGGGTCTTCCAGAATCTCCTACGAGCAGTACTTC
few	TRBJ2-3	TRBD2	TRBV11-2	CASSLRPGLASDTQYF	TGTGCCAGCAGCTTAAGACCGGGACTAGCTTCGGATACGCAGTATTTT
-	TRBJ1-5	-	TRBV7-2	CASSPGAYQPQHF	TGTGCCAGCAGCCCGGGGGCATATCAGCCCCAGCATTTT
-	TRBJ1-2	-	TRBV7-9	CASSLLTDLYGYTF	TGTGCCAGCAGCTTACTGACAGACCTCTATGGCTACACCTTC
few	TRBJ2-1	-	TRBV4-3	CASSKSRQEGGNEQFF	TGCGCCAGCAGCAAAAGTCGCCAGGAAGGTGGCAATGAGCAGTTCTTC
many	TRBJ2-3	-	TRBV10-3	CAISEQAGGTDTQYF	TGTGCCATCAGTGAGCAGGCCGGGGGCACAGATACGCAGTATTTT
few	TRBJ2-5	-	TRBV5-4	CASNSDRFQETQYF	TGTGCCAGCAACTCGGACAGATTCCAAGAGACCCAGTACTTC
few	TRBJ2-1	-	TRBV30	CAWSVLARSYNEQFF	TGTGCCTGGAGTGTACTGGCCAGATCCTACAATGAGCAGTTCTTC
few	TRBJ2-5	-	TRBV4-1	CASSHWGRLQETQYF	TGCGCCAGCAGCCACTGGGGACGTCTCCAAGAGACCCAGTACTTC
few	TRBJ2-7	-	TRBV7-2	CASSLGGHLEQYF	TGTGCCAGCAGCTTAGGCGGGCACCTCGAGCAGTACTTC
-	TRBJ2-6	-	TRBV27	CASSLYSVGAVLTF	TGTGCCAGCAGTTTATACAGTGTCGGCGCCGTCCTGACTTTC
-	TRBJ2-3	TRBD2	TRBV4-1	CASSPSLAGGSDTQYF	TGCGCCAGCAGCCCTTCACTAGCGGGGGGGTCAGATACGCAGTATTTT
few	TRBJ2-5	TRBD2	TRBV9	CASSVASSGGSQETQYF	TGTGCCAGCAGCGTAGCTTCCAGCGGGGGGTCCCAAGAGACCCAGTACTTC
few	TRBJ2-5	TRBD2	TRBV9	CASTPSGGAGETQYF	TGTGCCAGCACCCCTAGCGGGGGGGCTGGGGAGACCCAGTACTTC
-	TRBJ2-1	TRBD2	TRBV7-2	CASSGTGTSGGGEQFF	TGTGCCAGCAGCGGGACCGGGACTAGCGGGGGCGGTGAGCAGTTCTTC
-	TRBJ2-5	-	TRBV7-2	CASSLGGGETQYF	TGTGCCAGCAGCTTAGGAGGGGGGGAGACCCAGTACTTC
-	TRBJ2-1	-	TRBV5-6	CASTRRGDEQFF	TGTGCCAGCACCCGTAGGGGGGATGAGCAGTTCTTC
-	TRBJ2-5	TRBD2	TRBV18	CASSPSGLAEETQYF	TGTGCCAGCTCACCGTCGGGACTAGCCGAAGAGACCCAGTACTTC
-	TRBJ2-3	TRBD2	TRBV7-9	CASSSRLADTDTQYF	TGTGCCAGCAGCTCTAGACTAGCGGACACAGATACGCAGTATTTT
few	TRBJ2-3	-	TRBV5-6	CASSLVGALPGSTDTQYF	TGTGCCAGCAGCTTGGTTGGGGCGCTGCCGGGTAGCACAGATACGCAGTATTTT
-	TRBJ2-5	TRBD1	TRBV4-1	CASSQATGGGETQYF	TGCGCCAGCAGCCAAGCGACAGGGGGAGGGGAGACCCAGTACTTC
-	TRBJ2-2	-	TRBV19	CASSTQTRTRTGELFF	TGTGCCAGTAGTACCCAGACTAGAACGAGGACCGGGGAGCTGTTTTTT
few	TRBJ2-1	-	TRBV19	CAEGLSDHNEQFF	TGTGCCGAGGGACTTAGCGACCACAATGAGCAGTTCTTC
-	TRBJ1-5	-	TRBV27	CASSRINQPQHF	TGTGCCAGCTCCAGGATCAATCAGCCCCAGCATTTT
-	TRBJ1-1	-	TRBV30	CAWSPQPNTEAFF	TGTGCCTGGAGTCCCCAGCCGAACACTGAAGCTTTCTTT
-	TRBJ1-2	-	TRBV7-2	CASSTRTEGSYYGYTF	TGTGCCAGCAGCACCAGGACGGAGGGCAGTTACTATGGCTACACCTTC
-	TRBJ2-1	-	TRBV14	CASSQDGYNEQFF	TGTGCCAGCAGCCAAGATGGTTACAATGAGCAGTTCTTC
few	TRBJ1-1	TRBD1	TRBV25-1	CASSELGDRRTEAFF	TGTGCCAGCAGTGAATTGGGGGACAGGAGGACTGAAGCTTTCTTT
-	TRBJ2-3	-	TRBV9	CASSAGLNANSDTQYF	TGTGCCAGCAGCGCGGGACTCAACGCTAACTCAGATACGCAGTATTTT
-	TRBJ2-1	TRBD2	TRBV5-1	CASSLAGAAYNEQFF	TGCGCCAGCAGCCTAGCGGGAGCCGCGTACAATGAGCAGTTCTTC
-	TRBJ1-2	-	TRBV5-4	CASSLSVENYGYTF	TGTGCCAGCAGCTTGTCGGTGGAAAACTATGGCTACACCTTC
-	TRBJ1-5	TRBD1	TRBV2	CASTGTGSNQPQHF	TGTGCCAGTACAGGGACAGGGAGCAATCAGCCCCAGCATTTT
few	TRBJ2-1	-	TRBV21-1	CASLGRPRVTDNEQFF	TGTGCCAGCCTGGGGAGGCCAAGGGTTACCGACAATGAGCAGTTCTTC
few	TRBJ1-1	-	TRBV30	CAWSVLAPQAFF	TGTGCCTGGAGTGTTCTCGCCCCCCAGGCTTTCTTT
-	TRBJ1-1	-	TRBV29-1	CSVEEGGNSMNTEAFF	TGCAGCGTTGAGGAAGGAGGTAACTCAATGAACACTGAAGCTTTCTTT
few	TRBJ2-1	-	TRBV9	CASSPLQGFNEQFF	TGTGCCAGCAGCCCCCTTCAGGGATTCAATGAGCAGTTCTTC
few	TRBJ2-7	TRBD1	TRBV4-3	CASSQDWQGAPYEQYF	TGCGCCAGCAGCCAAGATTGGCAGGGGGCCCCCTACGAGCAGTACTTC
few	TRBJ2-1	TRBD1	TRBV19	CASSQGQVHNEQFF	TGTGCCAGTAGTCAGGGACAGGTGCACAATGAGCAGTTCTTC
-	TRBJ1-2	-	TRBV5-1	CASSLVQGYGYTF	TGCGCCAGCAGCTTGGTTCAGGGCTATGGCTACACCTTC
-	TRBJ1-2	-	TRBV19	CASSIGDLLGGNYGYTF	TGTGCCAGTAGTATAGGCGACCTCTTGGGGGGCAACTATGGCTACACCTTC